These 5 T cell receptor beta chains were all obtained from the same sample, sequenced in a study of T cell changes during pregnancy in multiple sclerosis. This table comes from immunoSEQ multiplex PCR, and its TCRdb copy is limited to in-frame clones, with some not included. The data contain about 23,000 clones, 85% of them singletons. The sample in question was CD8+ T cells from peripheral blood mononuclear cells, obtained before pregnancy. The receptors were gathered from a female donor with multiple sclerosis, enrolled in a pregnancy study.

J is TRBJ1-2 and V is TRBV7-9, with TRBD1 as a possible D gene (5 bases). The CDR3 contains 13 residues. CDR1 is SEHNR and CDR2 is FQNEAQ in the germline V gene (reference sequence). V lost 5 bases to trimming and J lost 2 bases, with 9 bases between them. CDR3 loop: CASSQTENYGYTF. For the CDR3, the DNA is TGTGCCAGCAGCCAGACAGAGAACTATGGCTACACCTTC.

The V gene is TRBV19, the J gene TRBJ1-1, with TRBD1 as a possible D gene (6 bases). The V gene's germline CDR1 is LNHDA and CDR2 SQIVND (reference sequence). CDR3 length equals 14 residues. The V and J ends lost 6 bases and 1 base respectively, with 12 bases between them. The CDR3 reads CASRAAGENTEAFF. In DNA form, the CDR3 reads TGTGCCAGTAGGGCGGCAGGGGAGAACACTGAAGCTTTCTTT.

V is TRBV30 and J is TRBJ2-5; D is undetermined. With 2 bases removed from V and 5 bases from J, the gap between germline ends came to 9 bases. Per the germline V gene, CDR1 is GTSNPN and CDR2 is SVGIG (reference sequence). This CDR3 has 12 residues. CDR3: CAWSLEAETQYF. The CDR3, as DNA: TGTGCCTGGAGTTTAGAAGCGGAGACCCAGTACTTC.

This chain connects TRBV21-1 to TRBJ1-1; TRBD1, the D gene given by the table, was not confirmed from the DNA. TRBV21-1 is a documented pseudogene. CDR3 length: 15 amino acids. The CDR3 loop is CASSKSRGVDTEAFF. Here the CDR3 DNA reads TGTGCCAGCAGCAAGTCTAGGGGTGTTGACACTGAAGCTTTCTTT.

This clone has at least ten counts. This chain joins TRBV5-1 and TRBJ2-7; the D gene is possibly TRBD1 (5 bases). V was cut by 2 bases and J by 3 bases, with 15 bases left in between. CDR1 and CDR2 (germline): SGHRS, YFSETQ. This CDR3 comprises 15 residues. In nucleotides, the CDR3 is TGCGCCAGCAGCTTTTTGCAGGGCGTTCTCTACGAGCAGTACTTC. Protein: CASSFLQGVLYEQYF.